These 13 T cell receptor beta chains were all obtained from the same sample, sequenced in a study of blood T cell repertoires in COVID-19 (dated by TCRdb to 2020 to 2022). Library construction relied on the immunoSEQ multiplex PCR assay. The source is immuneACCESS, and TCRdb retained only in-frame sequences with V and J called. Part of the clones is not carried over; for the studies checked, unresolved V genes explain less than half of this, and the remainder is unexplained. This sample has about 91,000 clones in its table, and 88% of those were observed once. Around 4.9% of the sample is in the top ten clones. Material for sequencing was peripheral blood. The receptors here all came from a woman older than 75 with active COVID-19.

The chain uses TRBV28 and TRBJ2-4; 7 bases match TRBD2. This CDR3 contains 15 residues. CDR1 and CDR2 (germline): MDHEN, SYDVKM. V dropped 2 bases and J dropped 4; count of bases not matched to a gene: 5. In DNA form, the CDR3 reads TGTGCCAGCAGTTTAATCTCGGGAGGTAAAAACATTCAGTACTTC. Protein sequence: CASSLISGGKNIQYF.

The genes are TRBV18 and TRBJ2-7; TRBD2 aligns across 9 bases. CDR3 size: 16 residues. The junction had 11 bases not matched to a gene; V was cut back by 3 bases and J by 5 bases. The germline gives CDR1 KGHSH, CDR2 LQKENI. The CDR3 spells CASSPSSGLAVDEQYF. CDR3 DNA: TGTGCCAGCTCACCCTCTTCGGGACTAGCCGTAGACGAGCAGTACTTC.

The chain joins TRBV7-2 to TRBJ2-2; D unresolved. Between the trimmed V and J ends, which lost 5 bases and 1 base, there was a span of 5 bases. Germline CDR1 is SGHTA and CDR2 is FQGNSA. The CDR3 totals 13 residues. CDR3 DNA sequence: TGTGCCAGCAGCCCCCGGAACACCGGGGAGCTGTTTTTT. Translating gives CASSPRNTGELFF.

This sequence joins TRBV7-2 and TRBJ1-2, with D unresolved. V lost 8 bases, J lost 1 base, and 8 bases lay in between. CDR1 and CDR2 from the germline V gene are SGHTA and FQGNSA. The CDR3 is 12 amino acids. CDR3 nucleotides: TGTGCCAGCTCCTACGTTAACTATGGCTACACCTTC. Residues: CASSYVNYGYTF.

The V call is TRBV3-1 (or the pseudogene TRBV3-2), the J call TRBJ2-1; 8 nucleotides match TRBD2. The CDR3 runs 14 residues. V was pared by 3 bases and J by 3 bases, with 1 base of the junction left unmatched. The germline CDR1 and CDR2 sequences are LGHDT and YNNKEL (reference sequence). The CDR3 DNA follows: TGTGCCAGCAGCCAGCGGGAGGACTACAATGAGCAGTTCTTC. Encoded protein: CASSQREDYNEQFF.

This chain joins TRBV6-5 and TRBJ1-5; D call uncertain. Trimming took off 4 bases at V and 3 bases at J, with 10 bases between the two ends. The CDR3 is 14 amino acids. From germline, CDR1 is MNHEY and CDR2 SVGAGI. The CDR3 DNA reads TGTGCCAGCAGTTCCGGGGTATTCAATCAGCCCCAGCATTTT. Its protein product is CASSSGVFNQPQHF.

V gene TRBV20-1 combines with J gene TRBJ1-3; the D gene is possibly TRBD1 (5 bases). The CDR3 has 11 amino acids. Germline CDR1 DFQATT, CDR2 SNEGSKA (reference sequence). V gave up 1 base and J gave up 8 bases, with 6 bases separating them. The CDR3 nucleotides are TGCAGTGCTAGAGTAGGGGACACCATATATTTT. Residues: CSARVGDTIYF.

The chain links TRBV4-1 to TRBJ1-5, with TRBD1 identical over 8 bases. The CDR3 is 16 residues long. CDR1 and CDR2 from the germline V gene are MGHRA and YSYEKL. Trimming cost V 3 bases and J 2 bases; bases outside gene matches: 6. CDR3 amino acids: CASSHRDRMGNQPQHF. CDR3 in DNA: TGCGCCAGCAGCCATCGGGACAGGATGGGCAATCAGCCCCAGCATTTT.

The rearrangement uses TRBV7-2 and TRBJ1-6; 8 bases line up with TRBD1. Germline CDR1 and CDR2: SGHTA and FQGNSA. The CDR3 has 15 amino acids. V was pared by 2 bases and J by 7 bases, with 4 bases of the junction left unmatched. CDR3 residues: CASSLMGQDNSPLHF. In DNA, the CDR3 is TGTGCCAGCAGCTTAATGGGACAGGACAATTCACCCCTCCACTTT.

The chain uses TRBV2 and TRBJ2-3, with D possibly TRBD2 on 7 matching bases. The CDR3 runs to 12 residues. The germline gives CDR1 SNHLY, CDR2 FYNNEI. V was clipped by 6 bases and J by 14 bases, with 18 bases between them. The CDR3 here is CASRLGGGPSYF. The CDR3 DNA follows: TGTGCCAGCAGATTAGGGGGAGGGCCTTCGTATTTT.

CDR3 sequence: CASTGDRGITDTQYF. The CDR3, as DNA: TGTGCCAGCACAGGGGACAGGGGTATCACAGATACGCAGTATTTT. The genes are TRBV2 and TRBJ2-3, with 10 bases matching TRBD1. This CDR3 spans 15 amino acids. Per germline, CDR1 SNHLY and CDR2 FYNNEI. V was pared by 7 bases and J by 2 bases, with 6 bases of the junction left unmatched.

The chain is built from TRBV2 and TRBJ2-3; TRBD2 aligns across 12 bases. Germline V gene lookup returns CDR1 SNHLY and CDR2 FYNNEI. Trimming at V came to 1 base and at J to 4 bases, leaving 3 bases not matched to a gene. The CDR3 extends over 16 amino acids. The CDR3 sequence: CASSEGTSGRSDTQYF. The CDR3 DNA is TGTGCCAGCAGTGAAGGTACTAGCGGGAGGTCAGATACGCAGTATTTT.

This chain links TRBV30 with TRBJ1-2; D gene ambiguous. CDR1 is GTSNPN and CDR2 is SVGIG in the germline V gene (reference sequence). V was trimmed by 1 base and J by 8 bases, leaving 14 bases between them. The CDR3 length is 13 residues. CDR3 bases: TGTGCCTGGAGTGGGCAGTTGGTCAGGGGCTACACCTTC. Amino acids: CAWSGQLVRGYTF.